Listed below are T cell receptor beta chains from one sample, sequenced in a study of blood T cells in healthy people across ages. Via MiXCR, TCRdb re-called the 5' RACE reads, giving one row per CDR3 protein. The table has 2 million or so distinct CDR3 sequences, 40% to 55% seen once. What was sequenced was blood. All receptors derive from a woman aged 40 to 50 in good health. The CDR3 runs from the conserved cysteine through the conserved F or W. A D gene is named only where the DNA matches it firmly. Some rows mark clone size as missing; the rest say once, few, many or name a class of expanded clone.

clone size	D gene	V gene	J gene	CDR3 DNA	CDR3 protein
few	TRBD1	TRBV28	TRBJ2-1	TGTGCCAGCACCTCCAGGGACAGGGTCTGGAATGAGCAGTTCTTC	CASTSRDRVWNEQFF
-	-	TRBV5-1	TRBJ2-1	TGCGCCAGCAGCTTCGGGGGCAGGGGCATGGATGAGCAGTTCTTC	CASSFGGRGMDEQFF
-	-	TRBV6-5	TRBJ1-4	TGTGCCAGCACCCCGACAGCAACTAATGAAAAACTGTTTTTT	CASTPTATNEKLFF
many	TRBD1	TRBV5-1	TRBJ1-1	TGCGCCAGCAGCCCAGGGGGGGGAAGGAACACTGAAGCTTTCTTT	CASSPGGGRNTEAFF
once	-	TRBV20-1	TRBJ2-7	TGCAGTGCTAGAGATTACGATGGCAACTCCTACGAGCAGTACTTC	CSARDYDGNSYEQYF
-	TRBD1	TRBV20-1	TRBJ2-7	TGCAGTGCTGCACAGGGGGTGGGAGAGCAGTACTTC	CSAAQGVGEQYF
-	TRBD1	TRBV20-1	TRBJ1-2	TGCAGTGCTGAACCGGGACAGAGCATCTATGGCTACACCTTC	CSAEPGQSIYGYTF
-	-	TRBV28	TRBJ2-1	TGTGCCAGCAGGACTTCTGCCTCCTACAATGAGCAGTTCTTC	CASRTSASYNEQFF
-	-	TRBV7-2	TRBJ2-5	TGTGCCAGCAGCTTAAAGTCCGGACGGGGGGCCTCCCAAGAGACCCAGTACTTC	CASSLKSGRGASQETQYF
-	-	TRBV20-1	TRBJ2-7	TGCAGCGCCCCCCCTAGTGACAGAACCTACGAGCAGTACTTC	CSAPPSDRTYEQYF
-	-	TRBV3-1	TRBJ2-4	TGTGCCAGCAGCCAAGAGTGGGACCTAGCCAAAAACATTCAGTACTTC	CASSQEWDLAKNIQYF
-	-	TRBV9	TRBJ2-3	TGTGCCAGCAGCGGACAGGGAGGCTTGAGGACAGATACGCAGTATTTT	CASSGQGGLRTDTQYF
-	-	TRBV7-2	TRBJ1-2	TGTGCCAGCAGCTTAGGATCCACTTCTAACTATGGCTACACCTTC	CASSLGSTSNYGYTF
once	-	TRBV7-6	TRBJ2-3	TGTGCCAGCAGCTTAGGGCGGGGCCTCACAGATACGCAGTATTTT	CASSLGRGLTDTQYF
-	-	TRBV5-6	TRBJ2-1	TGTGCCAGCAGCTTGGGTTTCTCAGGGGAGGTAGTCAACAATGAGCAGTTCTTC	CASSLGFSGEVVNNEQFF
few	TRBD1	TRBV7-2	TRBJ1-6	TGTGCCAGCAGCTCCCGCCGACAGGGGGGCCTTAATTCACCCCTCCACTTT	CASSSRRQGGLNSPLHF
-	TRBD1	TRBV5-6	TRBJ2-1	TGTGCCAGCAGTGCCGGGACAGAAGAAGACAATGAGCAGTTCTTC	CASSAGTEEDNEQFF